A selection of T cell receptor beta chains follows, all from one sample in a study of cytomegalovirus exposure and HLA in healthy donors. TCRdb keeps only in-frame clones here, not all; method: immunoSEQ multiplex PCR. The sample carries about 120,000 clones, 80% recorded once. Sequencing was carried out using PBMCs. The receptor set was obtained from a female donor in good health and CMV-seropositive. The CDR3 runs from the conserved cysteine through the conserved F or W. D genes are given only for firm matches.

>TRBV5-1|TRBD1|TRBJ1-4
CASSPGGGANEKLFF
TGCGCCAGCAGCCCAGGAGGGGGCGCTAATGAAAAACTGTTTTTT
>TRBV6-5|NA|TRBJ2-7
CASSYSPGDAPGEQYF
TGTGCCAGCAGTTACTCTCCAGGGGACGCCCCGGGGGAGCAGTACTTC
>TRBV18|TRBD1|TRBJ1-2
CASSPDTPGQWNYGYTF
TGTGCCAGCTCACCCGATACCCCGGGACAGTGGAACTATGGCTACACCTTC
>TRBV12-5|NA|TRBJ2-7
CASGPVGGAYEQYF
TGTGCTAGTGGTCCTGTGGGGGGGGCGTACGAGCAGTACTTC
>TRBV23-1|TRBD1|TRBJ1-2
CASIPLPKDRGSTYGYTF
TGCGCCAGCATCCCCCTCCCTAAGGACAGGGGCAGTACCTATGGCTACACCTTC
>TRBV7-9|NA|TRBJ2-7
CASTPSGYPYEQYF
TGTGCCAGCACCCCCTCAGGGTATCCCTACGAGCAGTACTTC
>TRBV5-4|NA|TRBJ2-3
CASSPGVAPSTDTQYF
TGTGCCAGCAGCCCCGGTGTAGCTCCGTCCACAGATACGCAGTATTTT
>TRBV5-1|NA|TRBJ2-1
CASSLLLAAEQFF
TGCGCCAGCAGCTTGTTGTTAGCAGCCGAGCAGTTCTTC
>TRBV7-2|NA|TRBJ2-4
CASSPWGAQAKNIQYF
TGTGCCAGCAGCCCCTGGGGAGCTCAAGCCAAAAACATTCAGTACTTC
>TRBV30|NA|TRBJ2-5
CAWSVQGGSWETQYF
TGTGCCTGGAGTGTACAAGGGGGTTCCTGGGAGACCCAGTACTTC
>TRBV19|NA|TRBJ1-3
CASSIGLPGPGNTIYF
TGTGCCAGTAGTATTGGACTCCCGGGCCCTGGAAACACCATATATTTT
>TRBV10-3|TRBD2|TRBJ2-1
CAISVAGGYNEQFF
TGTGCCATCAGTGTGGCGGGGGGATACAATGAGCAGTTCTTC
>TRBV18|NA|TRBJ1-1
CASSPGQSTEAFF
TGTGCCAGCTCACCTGGACAGAGCACTGAAGCTTTCTTT
>TRBV29-1|TRBD1|TRBJ2-7
CSVSGTGGREQYF
TGCAGCGTTTCCGGGACAGGAGGCCGGGAGCAGTACTTC
>TRBV6-4|TRBD1|TRBJ2-1
CASSAGTDYNEQFF
TGTGCCAGCAGCGCCGGGACAGACTACAATGAGCAGTTCTTC